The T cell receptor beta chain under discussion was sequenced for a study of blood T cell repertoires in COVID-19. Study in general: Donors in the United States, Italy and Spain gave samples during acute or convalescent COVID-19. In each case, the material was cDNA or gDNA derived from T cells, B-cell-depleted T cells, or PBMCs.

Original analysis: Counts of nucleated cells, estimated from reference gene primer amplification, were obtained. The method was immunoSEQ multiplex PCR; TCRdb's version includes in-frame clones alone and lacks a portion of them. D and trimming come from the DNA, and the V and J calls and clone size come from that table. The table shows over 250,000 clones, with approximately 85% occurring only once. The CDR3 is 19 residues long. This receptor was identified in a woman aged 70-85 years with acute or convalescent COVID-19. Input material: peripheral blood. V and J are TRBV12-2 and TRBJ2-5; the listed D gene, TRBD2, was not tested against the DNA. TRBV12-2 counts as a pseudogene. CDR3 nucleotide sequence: TGTGCAAGTCGCTTAGCCGCCCAGTCTAGCGGGGGGGGGCAAGAGACCCAGTACTTC. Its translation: CASRLAAQSSGGGQETQYF.